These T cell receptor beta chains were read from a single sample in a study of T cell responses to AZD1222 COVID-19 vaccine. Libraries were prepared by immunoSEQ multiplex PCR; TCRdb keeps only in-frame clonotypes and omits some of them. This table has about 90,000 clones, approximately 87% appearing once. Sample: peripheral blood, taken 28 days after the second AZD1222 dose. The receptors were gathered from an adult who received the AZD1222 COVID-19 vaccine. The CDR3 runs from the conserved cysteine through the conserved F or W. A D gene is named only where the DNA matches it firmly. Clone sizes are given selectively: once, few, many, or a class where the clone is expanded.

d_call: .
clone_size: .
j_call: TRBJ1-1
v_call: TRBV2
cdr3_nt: TGTGCCAGCAGCCCACAGGGAGTGAACACTGAAGCTTTCTTT
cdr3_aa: CASSPQGVNTEAFF

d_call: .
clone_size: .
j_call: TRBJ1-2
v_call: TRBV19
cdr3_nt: TGTGCCAGTAGTATATCCGACCCCTTTTGGGGCTACACCTTC
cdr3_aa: CASSISDPFWGYTF

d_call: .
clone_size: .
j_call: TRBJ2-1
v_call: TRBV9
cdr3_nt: TGTGCCAGCAGCTTGCGACTCGCTGAGCAGTTCTTC
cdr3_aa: CASSLRLAEQFF

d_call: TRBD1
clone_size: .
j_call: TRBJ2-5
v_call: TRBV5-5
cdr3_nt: TGTGCCAGCAGCCAGGACAGGCTTGGACAGTACTTC
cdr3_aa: CASSQDRLGQYF

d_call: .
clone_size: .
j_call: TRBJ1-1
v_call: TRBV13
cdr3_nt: TGTGCCAGCAGCTTTCTACGGGGGGACACTGAAGCTTTCTTT
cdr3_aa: CASSFLRGDTEAFF

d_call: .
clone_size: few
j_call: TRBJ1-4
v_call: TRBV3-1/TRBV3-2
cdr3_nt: TGTGCCAGCAGCCAACGAGGGATGGATGAAAAACTGTTTTTT
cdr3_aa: CASSQRGMDEKLFF

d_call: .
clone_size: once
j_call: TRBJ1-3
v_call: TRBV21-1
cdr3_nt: TGTGCCAGCAGAGTATCTGGAAACACCATATATTTT
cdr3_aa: CASRVSGNTIYF

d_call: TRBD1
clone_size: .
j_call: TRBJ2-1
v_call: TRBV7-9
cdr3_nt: TGTGCCAGCAGCCCGACAGGGACTGAGCAGTTCTTC
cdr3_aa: CASSPTGTEQFF

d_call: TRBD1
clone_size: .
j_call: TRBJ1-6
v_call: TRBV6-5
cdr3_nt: TGTGCCAGCAGTTACACGACAGGGGGCGGTTCACCCCTCCACTTT
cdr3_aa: CASSYTTGGGSPLHF

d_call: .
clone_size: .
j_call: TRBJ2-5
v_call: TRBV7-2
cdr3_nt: TGTGCCAGCAGCTTTGGGGGAATTACGGGGTTGGAGACCCAGTACTTC
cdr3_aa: CASSFGGITGLETQYF

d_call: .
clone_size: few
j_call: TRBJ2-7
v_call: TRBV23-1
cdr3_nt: TGCGCCCTCAGCCCCCCGTTCCCGTGGGCTCAGCAGTACTTC
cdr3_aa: CALSPPFPWAQQYF

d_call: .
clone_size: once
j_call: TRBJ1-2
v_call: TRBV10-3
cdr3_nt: TGTGCCATCAGGGACAGTCAATTACTCTATGGCTACACCTTC
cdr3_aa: CAIRDSQLLYGYTF

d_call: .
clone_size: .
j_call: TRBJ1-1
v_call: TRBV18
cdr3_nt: TGTGCCAGCTCACCAGGACAACTGAACACTGAAGCTTTCTTT
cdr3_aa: CASSPGQLNTEAFF

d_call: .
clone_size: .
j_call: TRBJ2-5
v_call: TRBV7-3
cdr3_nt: TGTGCCAGCAGCGCCCAGGGTTGGGAGACCCAGTACTTC
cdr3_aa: CASSAQGWETQYF

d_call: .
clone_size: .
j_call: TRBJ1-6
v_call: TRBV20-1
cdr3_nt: TGCAGTGCTAGTATCCAGGGAGGTTCACCCCTCCACTTT
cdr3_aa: CSASIQGGSPLHF

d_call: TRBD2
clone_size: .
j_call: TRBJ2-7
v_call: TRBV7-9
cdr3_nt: TGTGCCAGCAGCGCAGGTCCCGGGACTAGTTTGGGATCCTACGAGCAGTACTTC
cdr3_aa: CASSAGPGTSLGSYEQYF

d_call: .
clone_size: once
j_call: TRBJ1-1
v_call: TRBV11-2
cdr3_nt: TGTGCCAGCAGCCCAGTCCAAACTGAAGCTTTCTTT
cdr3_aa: CASSPVQTEAFF

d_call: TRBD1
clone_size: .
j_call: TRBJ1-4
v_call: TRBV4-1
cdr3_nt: TGCGCCAGCAGCCAAGTGCAGGGGGTTGGAAAACTGTTTTTT
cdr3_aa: CASSQVQGVGKLFF

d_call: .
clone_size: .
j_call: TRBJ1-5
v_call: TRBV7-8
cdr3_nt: TGTGCCAGCAGCCATCCCGATCAGCCCCAGCATTTT
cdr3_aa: CASSHPDQPQHF

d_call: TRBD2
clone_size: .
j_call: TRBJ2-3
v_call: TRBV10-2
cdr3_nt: TGCGCCAGCAGAGACCCTAGCGGCAGCACAGATACGCAGTATTTT
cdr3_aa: CASRDPSGSTDTQYF

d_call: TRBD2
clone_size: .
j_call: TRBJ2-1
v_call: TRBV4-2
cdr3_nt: TGTGCCAGCAGCCCTCCCGAGCGGGGGGGCCTCAATGAGCAGTTCTTC
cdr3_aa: CASSPPERGGLNEQFF

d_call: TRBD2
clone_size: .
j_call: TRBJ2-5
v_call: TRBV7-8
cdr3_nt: TGTGCCAGCGACTACGGACTAGCGGGAGCCGGAGAGACCCAGTACTTC
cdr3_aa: CASDYGLAGAGETQYF

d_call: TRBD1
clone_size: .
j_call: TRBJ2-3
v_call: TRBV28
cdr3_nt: TGTGCCAGCAGTTTAATCGGACAGGGGGCCGGAACAGATACGCAGTATTTT
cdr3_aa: CASSLIGQGAGTDTQYF

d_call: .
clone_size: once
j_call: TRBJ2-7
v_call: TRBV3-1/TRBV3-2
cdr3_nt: TGTGCCAGCAGCCAGACTGAAGGGCTTCGGGGCTACGAGCAGTACTTC
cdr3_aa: CASSQTEGLRGYEQYF

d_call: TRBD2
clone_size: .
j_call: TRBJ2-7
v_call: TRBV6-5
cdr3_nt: TGTGCCAGCAGTTCCGGGACTAGCGGGGCCTTTTACGAGCAGTACTTC
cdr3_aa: CASSSGTSGAFYEQYF

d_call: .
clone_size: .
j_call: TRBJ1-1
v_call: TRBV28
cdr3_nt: TGTGCCAGCAGTTTTCTGTCGTTGGGGGCGACTGAAGCTTTCTTT
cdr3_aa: CASSFLSLGATEAFF

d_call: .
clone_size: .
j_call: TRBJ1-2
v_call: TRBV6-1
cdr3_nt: TGTGCCAGCAGTGCTCTAGGTCGCCAGGTAGACTATGGCTACACCTTC
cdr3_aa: CASSALGRQVDYGYTF

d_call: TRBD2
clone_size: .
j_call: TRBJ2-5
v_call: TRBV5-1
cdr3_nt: TGCGCCAGCAGCTTGAATGGCGGGGGACAAGAGACCCAGTACTTC
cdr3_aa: CASSLNGGGQETQYF

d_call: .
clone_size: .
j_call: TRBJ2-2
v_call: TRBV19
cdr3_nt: TGTGCCAGTAGATGGGCGGAGAACACCGGGGAGCTGTTTTTT
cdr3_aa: CASRWAENTGELFF

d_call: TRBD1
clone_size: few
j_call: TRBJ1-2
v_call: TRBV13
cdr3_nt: TGTGCCAGCAGCCCGGGACAGGACAACTATGGCTACACCTTC
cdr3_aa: CASSPGQDNYGYTF

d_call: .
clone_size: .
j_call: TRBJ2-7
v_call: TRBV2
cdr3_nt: TGTGCCACCAAAGACGACCTGGCGGCGCAGTACTTC
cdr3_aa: CATKDDLAAQYF

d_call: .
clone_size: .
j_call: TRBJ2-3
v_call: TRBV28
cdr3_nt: TGTGCCAGCAGTTTAGCAAAGCATACGCAGTATTTT
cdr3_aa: CASSLAKHTQYF

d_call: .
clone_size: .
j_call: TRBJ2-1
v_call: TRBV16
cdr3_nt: TGTGCCAGCAGCCAAGGGCAGGGCTCCTACAATGAGCAGTTCTTC
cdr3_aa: CASSQGQGSYNEQFF

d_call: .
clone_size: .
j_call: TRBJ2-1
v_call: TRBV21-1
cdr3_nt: TGTGCCAGCAGCAAAGTTAAGGGGGGCCCCCCACGCAATGAGCAGTTCTTC
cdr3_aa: CASSKVKGGPPRNEQFF

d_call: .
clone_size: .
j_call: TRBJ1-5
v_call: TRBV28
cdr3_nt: TGTGCCAGCAGTTTTCAGGGGAATCAGCCCCAGCATTTT
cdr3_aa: CASSFQGNQPQHF

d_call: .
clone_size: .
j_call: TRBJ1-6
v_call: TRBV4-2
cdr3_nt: TGTGCCAGCAGCCAAGGGGGGGGAGGGGGAATTTCACCCCTCCACTTT
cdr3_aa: CASSQGGGGGISPLHF